The next 30 T cell receptor beta chains were all read from a single sample in a study of blood T cell repertoires in COVID-19. Clones were read by immunoSEQ multiplex PCR, and TCRdb kept only the in-frame ones, dropping some. The table includes 200,000 to 250,000 clones, about 90% detected once. Sequences were obtained from PBMCs or T cells enriched from blood (not recorded which). These receptors all stem from a woman between 45 and 60 years old in a cohort exposed to, infected with or recovered from COVID-19 (not recorded which).

This chain uses TRBV5-4 with TRBJ2-7, with 10 nucleotides matching TRBD1. Germline CDR1 reads SGHNT; CDR2 reads YYREEE (reference sequence). This CDR3 region has 17 residues. The trim removed 4 bases at V and 0 bases at J, leaving 10 bases unmatched. The CDR3 region has the DNA TGTGCCAGCAGCCCCCTTCTTGGGACAGGGGCCTCCTACGAGCAGTACTTC. Its protein is CASSPLLGTGASYEQYF.

The V gene is TRBV15, the J gene TRBJ2-2; 10 bases map to TRBD2. The germline V gene encodes CDR1 LNHNV and CDR2 YYDKDF (reference sequence). This CDR3 is built from 14 residues. V lost 7 bases to trimming and J lost 1 base; unmatched junction nucleotides: 0. In nucleotides, the CDR3 is TGTGCCACCAAGCGGGGGGGGAACACCGGGGAGCTGTTTTTT. Its translation is CATKRGGNTGELFF.

The genes are TRBV6-2 or TRBV6-3 and TRBJ1-1, with unresolved D. The CDR3 extends over 14 amino acids. The V and J ends lost 6 bases and 2 bases respectively, with 13 bases between them. Germline assignment: CDR1 MNHEY and CDR2 SVGEGT. The CDR3 DNA is TGTGCCAGCAGCCTCACCTACTTCAACACTGAAGCTTTCTTT. It yields the protein CASSLTYFNTEAFF.

The V gene is TRBV11-3, the J gene TRBJ2-5; 10 bases line up with TRBD2. The CDR3 totals 17 residues. The V segment lost 1 base and the J segment 1 base; nucleotides outside the gene matches: 6. Germline V lookup: CDR1 SGHNT, CDR2 YENEEA. CDR3 residues: CASSLGASGGLQETQYF. In DNA form, the CDR3 reads TGTGCCAGCAGCTTAGGAGCTAGCGGGGGCCTCCAAGAGACCCAGTACTTC.

The J gene is TRBJ2-5, the V gene TRBV7-2, with 8 nucleotides matching TRBD1. The germline CDR1 and CDR2 sequences are SGHTA and FQGNSA. J lost 5 bases, V lost 1 base, and 9 bases had no gene match. The CDR3 has 16 amino acids. The CDR3 nucleotides are TGTGCCAGCAGCTTAGTCGACAGGGGAGTAATGGAGACCCAGTACTTC. This codes for CASSLVDRGVMETQYF. The variable domain in full, completed from reference TRBV7-2 and TRBJ2-5, reads GAGVSQSPSNKVTEKGKDVELRCDPISGHTALYWYRQSLGQGLEFLIYFQGNSAPDKSGLPSDRFSAERTGGSVSTLTIQRTQQEDSAVYLCASSLVDRGVMETQYFGPGTRLLVL.

The chain couples TRBV2 to TRBJ1-2; tentative D call: TRBD1 (5 bases). This CDR3 is built from 17 residues. Germline-derived CDR1 and CDR2 are SNHLY and FYNNEI. V was cut by 7 bases and J by 4 bases, with 25 bases left in between. In DNA, the CDR3 is TGTGCCAGCACTTCTGCAGGGACGGCAAACGGGGGCTATGGCTACACCTTC. The encoded protein is CASTSAGTANGGYGYTF.

This clone was recorded a few times. The rearrangement links TRBV4-3 to TRBJ1-6; no definite D call. Trimming took off 0 bases at V and 9 bases at J, with 9 bases between the two ends. The CDR3 has 14 amino acids. CDR1 is LGHNA and CDR2 is YSLEER in the germline V gene. The CDR3 region is CASSQDWESSPLHF. As DNA, the CDR3 is TGCGCCAGCAGCCAAGACTGGGAGAGTTCACCCCTCCACTTT.

The rearrangement links TRBV3-1 (or the pseudogene TRBV3-2) to TRBJ1-3, with D unresolved. V lost 2 bases, J lost 4 bases, and 9 bases lay in between. The CDR3 extends over 14 amino acids. Germline lookup yields CDR1 LGHDT and CDR2 YNNKEL (reference sequence). The CDR3 loop is CASSQTGGGNTIYF. The CDR3 DNA follows: TGTGCCAGCAGCCAAACGGGTGGGGGAAACACCATATATTTT.

This clone was recorded once. The chain is built from TRBV27 and TRBJ1-6; 7 positions match TRBD1. Trimming cost V 6 bases and J 5 bases; bases outside gene matches: 19. The CDR3 is 19 amino acids. In germline, CDR1 is MNHEY, CDR2 SMNVEV (reference sequence). In DNA, the CDR3 is TGTGCCAGCAGCCGCAACAGGGGCACGGGCGACCCAAATAATTCACCCCTCCACTTT. Translation: CASSRNRGTGDPNNSPLHF.

The chain is built from TRBV15 and TRBJ2-2; a possible D gene is TRBD2 (6 bases). Germline V lookup: CDR1 LNHNV, CDR2 YYDKDF (reference sequence). The CDR3 length is 11 residues. Trimming stripped 5 bases from V and 9 bases from J, with 7 bases between. The CDR3 reads CATSGGWELFF. The DNA for the CDR3 is TGTGCCACCAGCGGGGGGTGGGAGCTGTTTTTT.

V is TRBV7-2 and J is TRBJ1-1, with D perhaps matching TRBD1 (6 bases). V was clipped by 1 base and J by 4 bases, with 7 bases between them. This CDR3 has 13 residues. The germline CDR1 and CDR2 sequences are SGHTA and FQGNSA. CDR3 amino acids: CASSLGTATEAFF. As DNA, the CDR3 is TGTGCCAGCAGCTTAGGGACAGCCACTGAAGCTTTCTTT. Complete variable domain (other parts from reference TRBV7-2 and TRBJ1-1): GAGVSQSPSNKVTEKGKDVELRCDPISGHTALYWYRQSLGQGLEFLIYFQGNSAPDKSGLPSDRFSAERTGGSVSTLTIQRTQQEDSAVYLCASSLGTATEAFFGQGTRLTVV.

The chain employs TRBV15 and TRBJ2-4; 8 bases fit TRBD1. With 1 base clipped from V and 6 bases from J, the junction kept 8 bases outside the gene matches. CDR3 length: 16 residues. CDR1 and CDR2 from the germline V gene are LNHNV and YYDKDF (reference sequence). CDR3 DNA sequence: TGTGCCACCAGCAGAGGGGTGGACAGGGTTGTAAACATTCAGTACTTC. Residues: CATSRGVDRVVNIQYF.

The chain couples TRBV5-3 to TRBJ2-2; D is ambiguous. TRBV5-3 is designated an ORF whose function remains uncertain. V lost 2 bases to trimming and J lost 8 bases, with 13 bases between them. The CDR3 extends over 14 amino acids. CDR3 sequence (DNA): TGTGCCAGAAGCTTTTATAAGTATAGAGGGGAGCTGTTTTTT. It encodes CARSFYKYRGELFF.

This chain joins TRBV9 and TRBJ2-2; 8 nucleotides line up with TRBD2. This CDR3 contains 18 residues. The germline V gene encodes CDR1 SGDLS and CDR2 YYNGEE. J lost 4 bases, V lost 0 bases, and 11 bases had no gene match. The CDR3 is CASSVGNPGLVSTGELFF. CDR3 DNA: TGTGCCAGCAGCGTAGGGAACCCGGGACTAGTCTCCACCGGGGAGCTGTTTTTT.

The genes are TRBV2 and TRBJ1-5; D is perhaps TRBD1 (5 bases). The CDR3 totals 14 residues. In germline, CDR1 is SNHLY, CDR2 FYNNEI. V lost 3 bases, J lost 6 bases, and 12 bases lay in between. The CDR3 sequence: CASSEVSGGQPQHF. The CDR3 DNA reads as TGTGCCAGCAGTGAGGTGTCGGGGGGTCAGCCCCAGCATTTT.

The chain couples TRBV5-1 to TRBJ2-7; possible D gene TRBD1, 9 bases. Germline CDR1 reads SGHRS; CDR2 reads YFSETQ. The length of the CDR3 is 20 residues. V was trimmed by 0 bases and J by 4 bases, leaving 29 bases between them. DNA of the CDR3: TGCGCCAGCAGCTTGGGCTCCGGGACAGGGTTCGCGGGGGGCAGGTACGAGCAGTACTTC. Translated, it gives CASSLGSGTGFAGGRYEQYF. Together with reference TRBV5-1 and TRBJ2-7, the CDR3 gives the full variable domain: KAGVTQTPRYLIKTRGQQVTLSCSPISGHRSVSWYQQTPGQGLQFLFEYFSETQRNKGNFPGRFSGRQFSNSRSEMNVSTLELGDSALYLCASSLGSGTGFAGGRYEQYFGPGTRLTVT.

J is TRBJ1-1 and V is TRBV5-1; tentatively, D is TRBD1 (5 bases). V was clipped by 4 bases and J by 7 bases, with 20 bases between them. CDR1 is SGHRS, CDR2 YFSETQ, per germline. The CDR3 spans 15 residues. CDR3 region: CASSNLRAADSEAFF. For the CDR3, the DNA is TGCGCCAGCAGCAATCTTAGGGCCGCTGACAGTGAAGCTTTCTTT.

This chain uses TRBV7-9 with TRBJ1-4; D may be TRBD1 (6 bases). The CDR3 runs 16 residues. Trimming removed 5 bases at V and 6 bases at J, with 19 bases between. The germline V gene encodes CDR1 SEHNR and CDR2 FQNEAQ (reference sequence). The CDR3 DNA reads TGTGCCAGCAGCCGTAGCGAAACAGGGATTGATGAAAAACTGTTTTTT. Translation: CASSRSETGIDEKLFF.

The gene calls are TRBV3-1 (or the pseudogene TRBV3-2) and TRBJ1-2; D is uncertain. The CDR3 is 13 amino acids. Trimming left V 1 base short and J 4 bases short, with 7 bases between. Germline CDR1 LGHDT, CDR2 YNNKEL (reference sequence). The CDR3 nucleotides read TGTGCCAGCAGCCAAGGTGAGGGCTATGGCTACACCTTC. Amino acids: CASSQGEGYGYTF.

The rearrangement joins TRBV27 to TRBJ2-3; 7 bases fit TRBD2. V was pared by 0 bases and J by 4 bases, with 10 bases of the junction left unmatched. This CDR3 comprises 17 residues. Germline V lookup: CDR1 MNHEY, CDR2 SMNVEV (reference sequence). CDR3 in amino acids: CASSLSPAGTIPDTQYF. The DNA of the CDR3 is TGTGCCAGCAGTTTATCCCCAGCGGGGACGATCCCAGATACGCAGTATTTT.

V and J are TRBV6-5 and TRBJ2-7; no definite D call. This CDR3 is built from 16 residues. Deletions cut 2 bases from V and 6 bases from J, with 20 bases between. Germline CDR1 reads MNHEY; CDR2 reads SVGAGI. In nucleotides, the CDR3 is TGTGCCAGCAGTTACGACCACGACATGGTTATCGGCGAGCAGTACTTC. Its translation is CASSYDHDMVIGEQYF.

The genes are TRBV7-9 and TRBJ2-5; 9 bases map to TRBD2. V shed 6 bases and J 4 bases; nucleotides not matched to a gene: 6. The CDR3 extends over 14 amino acids. The germline V gene has CDR1 SEHNR and CDR2 FQNEAQ (reference sequence). The CDR3 DNA follows: TGTGCCAGCAGGGTAGCGGGGGCCGGAGAGACCCAGTACTTC. As protein: CASRVAGAGETQYF.

CDR3 loop: CASSFRDRGKGEQYF. The CDR3 DNA is TGTGCCAGCAGCTTCCGGGACAGGGGGAAGGGCGAGCAGTACTTC. The chain combines TRBV13 with TRBJ2-7, with TRBD1 matching 11 bases. Unmatched junction bases numbered 7, after V lost 3 bases and J lost 6 bases. The germline CDR1 and CDR2 sequences are PRHDT and FYEKMQ (reference sequence). The CDR3 loop spans 15 amino acids.

V usage is TRBV2 and J usage is TRBJ1-2, with D perhaps matching TRBD1 (5 bases). V lost 0 bases to trimming and J lost 7 bases, with 12 bases between them. Germline CDR1 and CDR2: SNHLY and FYNNEI. The CDR3 covers 14 residues. CDR3 region: CASSEAGAVSGYTF. CDR3 DNA sequence: TGTGCCAGCAGTGAAGCAGGGGCAGTGAGTGGCTACACCTTC.

The chain uses TRBV5-4 and TRBJ2-5; 9 bases are a match to TRBD2. In germline, CDR1 is SGHNT, CDR2 YYREEE (reference sequence). Losses at the gene ends were 3 bases for V and 3 bases for J; bases not matched to a gene: 6. The CDR3 has 15 residues. In nucleotides, the CDR3 is TGTGCCAGCAGCTCCTATAGCGGGGGAGAAGAGACCCAGTACTTC. The encoded protein is CASSSYSGGEETQYF.

The V call is TRBV20-1, the J call TRBJ2-3; TRBD2 aligns across 10 bases. CDR3 length: 16 residues. The J segment lost 4 bases and the V segment lost 3 bases, leaving 10 bases of the junction unmatched. Germline CDR1 DFQATT, CDR2 SNEGSKA (reference sequence). The chain's CDR3 is CSASLTSGGAADTQYF. The DNA for the CDR3 is TGCAGTGCTAGTTTGACCAGCGGGGGGGCCGCAGATACGCAGTATTTT.

This clone was counted a single time. The rearrangement uses TRBV3-1 (or the pseudogene TRBV3-2) and TRBJ2-1; 7 bases match TRBD2. J was trimmed by 1 base and V by 0 bases; bases with no gene match: 6. The CDR3 spans 17 residues. Germline V lookup: CDR1 LGHDT, CDR2 YNNKEL (reference sequence). The CDR3 is CASSQDKLALSYNEQFF. As DNA, the CDR3 is TGTGCCAGCAGCCAAGATAAACTAGCGCTATCCTACAATGAGCAGTTCTTC.

The chain combines TRBV19 with TRBJ1-2; TRBD1 matches at 12 bases. The ends lost 6 bases at V and 6 bases at J; junction bases unmatched: 11. Germline CDR1 LNHDA, CDR2 SQIVND (reference sequence). CDR3 length equals 16 residues. CDR3 bases: TGTGCCAGTAGCACTCTGGGACAGGGGGCATTAGATGGCTACACCTTC. Translated, it gives CASSTLGQGALDGYTF.

With regard to this clone: The sample carries other DNA sequences with the same CDR3. The chain joins TRBV5-1 to TRBJ1-4, with 10 bases fitting TRBD1. The germline V gene encodes CDR1 SGHRS and CDR2 YFSETQ. The CDR3 extends over 14 amino acids. V lost 2 bases, J lost 8 bases, and 3 bases stayed unmatched. The CDR3 protein is CASSFGQGGEKLFF. The CDR3 nucleotides are TGCGCCAGCAGCTTCGGACAGGGGGGCGAAAAACTGTTTTTT.

The J gene is TRBJ2-7, the V gene TRBV2, with D perhaps TRBD1 (5 bases). Trimming stripped 8 bases from V and 2 bases from J, with 16 bases between. The CDR3 sequence is 14 residues long. Germline CDR1 reads SNHLY; CDR2 reads FYNNEI. CDR3 nucleotides: TGTGCCAGCGGCGTCACAGGAGCCCCCTACGAGCAGTACTTC. Translating gives CASGVTGAPYEQYF.